This passage covers 21 T cell receptor beta chains from one sample sequenced in a study of blood T cell repertoires in COVID-19. Generated by immunoSEQ multiplex PCR, the TCRdb table keeps only in-frame clones and is missing some. The sample has around 15,000 clones, under 85% seen once. The sequencing sample was made of peripheral blood. These receptors were obtained from a man between 60 and 70 years old with acute or convalescent COVID-19.

This chain connects TRBV14 to TRBJ2-5; 8 nucleotides match TRBD2. The germline CDR1 and CDR2 sequences are SGHDN and FVKESK. V shed 4 bases and J 13 bases; nucleotides not matched to a gene: 11. The length of the CDR3 is 13 residues. This CDR3 is CASSPRLAGQAYF. The CDR3 DNA is TGTGCCAGCAGCCCTCGGCTAGCGGGTCAAGCGTACTTC.

The rearrangement joins TRBV5-6 to TRBJ1-6, with D hard to call. Trimming removed 4 bases from V and 2 bases from J, with 16 bases in between. The CDR3 runs 17 residues. Looked up from germline, CDR1 is SGHDT and CDR2 is YYEEEE. CDR3 in amino acids: CASSPDRGGTYNSPLHF. The DNA for the CDR3 is TGTGCCAGCAGCCCGGACCGAGGAGGGACCTATAATTCACCCCTCCACTTT.

V is TRBV30 and J is TRBJ2-7; D uncertain. CDR1 GTSNPN and CDR2 SVGIG come from the germline V gene (reference sequence). The CDR3 has 14 residues. Between the trimmed V and J ends, which lost 0 bases and 3 bases, there was a span of 12 bases. CDR3 amino acids: CAWSVPGSYYEQYF. CDR3 nucleotides: TGTGCCTGGAGTGTACCAGGCAGTTACTACGAGCAGTACTTC.

This clone has just one count. This chain connects TRBV6-2 or TRBV6-3 to TRBJ1-3; the D is unclear. The V gene lost 6 bases and the J gene lost 5 bases, with 14 bases spanning the gap. The CDR3 has 14 residues. Germline CDR1 is MNHEY and CDR2 is SVGEGT. The CDR3 nucleotides are TGTGCCAGCAGCTATCAGGTCGGGAGAAACACCATATATTTT. The encoded protein is CASSYQVGRNTIYF.

The V call is TRBV10-3, the J call TRBJ1-6, with a tentative D call TRBD1 (6 bases). The CDR3 runs 14 residues. The V gene lost 2 bases and the J gene lost 7 bases, with 9 bases spanning the gap. Looked up from germline, CDR1 is ENHRY and CDR2 is SYGVKD. The DNA for the CDR3 is TGTGCCATCAGTGAGCTAACAGGGAATTCACCCCTCCACTTT. Translated, it gives CAISELTGNSPLHF.

The chain recombines TRBV11-2 with TRBJ2-2; 11 bases agree with TRBD1. The ends lost 6 bases at V and 3 bases at J; junction bases unmatched: 12. This CDR3 spans 18 amino acids. Germline-derived CDR1 and CDR2 are SGHAT and FQNNGV. The CDR3 region has the DNA TGTGCCAGCAGTGCTGGACAGGGGGCGCCTGGGTACACCGGGGAGCTGTTTTTT. It specifies CASSAGQGAPGYTGELFF.

The sample holds a few counts of this clone. This chain connects TRBV10-3 to TRBJ2-1; 9 positions match TRBD1. The CDR3 sequence is 13 residues long. CDR1 and CDR2 (germline): ENHRY, SYGVKD. With V trimmed by 6 bases and J by 8 bases, 5 bases remained unmatched. The CDR3 is CAISNRGQDEQFF. The CDR3 DNA reads as TGTGCCATCAGCAACAGGGGGCAAGATGAGCAGTTCTTC.

This clone is termed medium-sized. The chain couples TRBV7-9 to TRBJ1-1, with 8 bases matching TRBD1. The CDR3 covers 13 residues. From germline, CDR1 is SEHNR and CDR2 FQNEAQ (reference sequence). After removal of 6 bases from V and 5 bases from J, the junction contained 5 bases not matched to a gene. CDR3 nucleotides: TGTGCCAGCAGATTTGACAGGGGTACTGAAGCTTTCTTT. It yields the protein CASRFDRGTEAFF.

This clone has only a few counts. J is TRBJ2-2 and V is TRBV6-6, with TRBD1 matching over 10 bases. This CDR3 has 17 amino acids. The trim removed 5 bases at V and 0 bases at J, leaving 6 bases unmatched. Per the germline V gene, CDR1 is MNHNY and CDR2 is SVGAGI (reference sequence). The CDR3 loop is CASSPGTGVPNTGELFF. The CDR3 DNA follows: TGTGCCAGCAGTCCCGGGACAGGGGTCCCGAACACCGGGGAGCTGTTTTTT.

The rearrangement links TRBV2 to TRBJ2-1, with a weak D call TRBD2 (5 bases). Germline lookup yields CDR1 SNHLY and CDR2 FYNNEI. This CDR3 has 12 residues. The V and J ends lost 5 bases and 6 bases respectively, with 8 bases between them. The CDR3 spells CASSREGNEQFF. Here the CDR3 DNA reads TGTGCCAGCAGTAGAGAGGGCAATGAGCAGTTCTTC.

This sequence joins TRBV6-6 and TRBJ1-4, with TRBD1 matching over 7 bases. CDR1 is MNHNY, CDR2 SVGAGI, per germline (reference sequence). This CDR3 spans 14 amino acids. The ends lost 8 bases at V and 8 bases at J; junction bases unmatched: 11. CDR3 sequence: CASREPGQSEKLFF. CDR3 nucleotide sequence: TGTGCCAGCCGCGAGCCGGGACAGAGCGAAAAACTGTTTTTT.

The chain combines TRBV5-6 with TRBJ2-7; 8 bases align to TRBD1. The CDR3 has 18 residues. The J segment lost 0 bases and the V segment lost 4 bases, leaving 15 bases of the junction unmatched. Germline V gene lookup returns CDR1 SGHDT and CDR2 YYEEEE. CDR3 sequence: CASSRNAERQGRSYEQYF. The CDR3 DNA sequence: TGTGCCAGCAGCCGGAATGCCGAGAGACAGGGGCGCTCCTACGAGCAGTACTTC.

J is TRBJ1-1 and V is TRBV29-1; possibly TRBD1 for D (6 bases). The V gene lost 7 bases and the J gene lost 2 bases, with 14 bases spanning the gap. The CDR3 has 13 residues. The germline CDR1 and CDR2 sequences are SQVTM and ANQGSEA. The CDR3 DNA sequence: TGCAGCGGAACGGGACACTTAAACACTGAAGCTTTCTTT. This codes for CSGTGHLNTEAFF.

This chain connects TRBV18 to TRBJ1-5, with D perhaps TRBD1 (6 bases). The length of the CDR3 is 14 residues. Germline lookup yields CDR1 KGHSH and CDR2 LQKENI. The germline V and J ends were trimmed by 3 bases and 3 bases, with 9 bases remaining between them. The CDR3 DNA reads as TGTGCCAGCTCACCGGACAGCCCCAATCAGCCCCAGCATTTT. Translating gives CASSPDSPNQPQHF.

In this sample, this clone is medium-sized. The CDR3 loop is CAISEFRQRKDTEAFF. DNA for the CDR3: TGTGCCATCAGTGAGTTCCGACAGAGAAAGGACACTGAAGCTTTCTTT. The chain couples TRBV10-3 to TRBJ1-1; the D gene is possibly TRBD1 (5 bases). This CDR3 has 16 residues. Germline loops: CDR1 ENHRY, CDR2 SYGVKD. Trimming stripped 1 base from V and 3 bases from J, with 15 bases between.

This rearrangement joins TRBV27 to TRBJ1-5; 8 bases line up with TRBD1. The junction had 9 bases not matched to a gene; V was cut back by 6 bases and J by 8 bases. Germline V gene data show CDR1 as MNHEY and CDR2 as SMNVEV (reference sequence). The CDR3 consists of 14 residues. CDR3 in amino acids: CASSHRTGFEPQHF. The DNA of the CDR3 is TGTGCCAGCAGCCACCGGACAGGGTTTGAGCCCCAGCATTTT.

This clone was counted only a few times. V usage is TRBV5-6 and J usage is TRBJ1-2; TRBD1 agrees at 7 bases. The CDR3 is made up of 16 amino acids. The junction had 20 bases not matched to a gene; V was cut back by 7 bases and J by 8 bases. Germline-derived CDR1 and CDR2 are SGHDT and YYEEEE. The CDR3 sequence is CASWRRANRGGRGYTF. CDR3 sequence (DNA): TGTGCCAGCTGGCGCCGAGCTAACAGGGGAGGTCGCGGCTACACCTTC.

The chain links TRBV18 to TRBJ1-1, with D perhaps matching TRBD1 (6 bases). The V end lost 1 base, the J end lost 5 bases, and 14 bases lay between the germline ends. The CDR3 consists of 15 residues. The V gene's germline CDR1 is KGHSH and CDR2 LQKENI. This CDR3 reads CASSPLETGYTEAFF. The CDR3 nucleotides read TGTGCCAGCTCACCACTCGAGACAGGATATACTGAAGCTTTCTTT.

The genes are TRBV19 and TRBJ2-1; possibly TRBD1 for D (5 bases). CDR3 length equals 12 residues. Deletions cut 5 bases from V and 8 bases from J, with 10 bases between. Germline V gene data show CDR1 as LNHDA and CDR2 as SQIVND (reference sequence). This CDR3 reads CASSSGFDEQFF. CDR3 DNA: TGTGCCAGTAGTTCAGGGTTCGATGAGCAGTTCTTC.

The rearrangement links TRBV3-1 (or the pseudogene TRBV3-2) to TRBJ1-2; D is unresolved. Germline V gene data show CDR1 as LGHDT and CDR2 as YNNKEL (reference sequence). The CDR3 covers 14 residues. Trimming removed 3 bases at V and 2 bases at J, with 10 bases between. In DNA form, the CDR3 reads TGTGCCAGCAGCCAGGCCGGGATAAACTATGGCTACACCTTC. Its translation: CASSQAGINYGYTF.

This clone was picked up a small number of times. This chain uses TRBV10-3 with TRBJ2-2; D gene unclear. Looked up from germline, CDR1 is ENHRY and CDR2 is SYGVKD. V was clipped by 7 bases and J by 2 bases, with 5 bases between them. This CDR3 has 12 residues. For the CDR3, the DNA is TGTGCCATCACGACAAACACCGGGGAGCTGTTTTTT. Its translation is CAITTNTGELFF.